A selection of T cell receptor beta chains follows, all from one sample in a study of blood T cell repertoires in COVID-19. Clones were read by immunoSEQ multiplex PCR, and TCRdb kept only the in-frame ones, dropping some. The sample holds 210,000 or so clones, more than 80% seen once. Material: peripheral blood. These receptors came from a woman of 80 years or more with acute or convalescent COVID-19. Both conserved end residues are part of each CDR3. Fields, in order: J gene, clone size, V gene, D gene, CDR3 protein, CDR3 DNA. The D gene is left open where the match is weak. Clone size, where shown, is once, few, many, or a class for clones that have expanded.

J gene: TRBJ2-5
clone size: .
V gene: TRBV25-1
D gene: TRBD2
CDR3 protein: CASKEAGEGETQYF
CDR3 DNA: TGTGCCAGCAAGGAAGCGGGAGAGGGAGAGACCCAGTACTTC

J gene: TRBJ1-1
clone size: .
V gene: TRBV9
D gene: .
CDR3 protein: CASSVASVNTEAFF
CDR3 DNA: TGTGCCAGCAGCGTAGCCTCGGTGAACACTGAAGCTTTCTTT

J gene: TRBJ2-1
clone size: .
V gene: TRBV18
D gene: TRBD2
CDR3 protein: CASSSGLAGVVEQFF
CDR3 DNA: TGTGCCAGCTCATCGGGACTAGCGGGAGTAGTTGAGCAGTTCTTC

J gene: TRBJ2-1
clone size: few
V gene: TRBV10-3
D gene: TRBD2
CDR3 protein: CAISESSGRANEQFF
CDR3 DNA: TGTGCCATCAGTGAGTCGAGCGGGAGGGCCAATGAGCAGTTCTTC

J gene: TRBJ1-5
clone size: .
V gene: TRBV6-2/TRBV6-3
D gene: TRBD1
CDR3 protein: CASSYSTGGNQPQHF
CDR3 DNA: TGTGCCAGCAGTTACTCGACAGGGGGAAATCAGCCCCAGCATTTT

J gene: TRBJ2-7
clone size: .
V gene: TRBV4-1
D gene: .
CDR3 protein: CASSLTPGAYEQYF
CDR3 DNA: TGCGCCAGCAGCCTTACCCCGGGAGCCTACGAGCAGTACTTC

J gene: TRBJ1-2
clone size: .
V gene: TRBV6-5
D gene: .
CDR3 protein: CASSLSGGWDGYTF
CDR3 DNA: TGTGCCAGCAGTCTCTCTGGGGGGTGGGATGGCTACACCTTC

J gene: TRBJ1-1
clone size: many
V gene: TRBV19
D gene: TRBD1
CDR3 protein: CASSTFGQGRTEAFF
CDR3 DNA: TGTGCCAGTAGTACCTTCGGACAGGGTAGGACTGAAGCTTTCTTT

J gene: TRBJ1-1
clone size: .
V gene: TRBV6-5
D gene: .
CDR3 protein: CASRLPRGTEAFF
CDR3 DNA: TGTGCCAGCAGGCTTCCAAGGGGCACTGAAGCTTTCTTT

J gene: TRBJ2-1
clone size: .
V gene: TRBV18
D gene: TRBD2
CDR3 protein: CASSPRLAGGTYNEQFF
CDR3 DNA: TGTGCCAGCTCACCCCGACTAGCGGGGGGCACCTACAATGAGCAGTTCTTC

J gene: TRBJ1-1
clone size: .
V gene: TRBV18
D gene: .
CDR3 protein: CASSLYRAGDTEAFF
CDR3 DNA: TGTGCCAGCTCACTATACAGGGCGGGGGACACTGAAGCTTTCTTT

J gene: TRBJ2-1
clone size: .
V gene: TRBV24-1
D gene: .
CDR3 protein: CATESDSYNEQFF
CDR3 DNA: TGTGCCACCGAGTCCGATTCCTACAATGAGCAGTTCTTC

J gene: TRBJ1-2
clone size: .
V gene: TRBV10-3
D gene: TRBD1
CDR3 protein: CAISRDRGSDGYTF
CDR3 DNA: TGTGCCATCAGCCGGGACAGGGGGAGCGATGGCTACACCTTC

J gene: TRBJ1-1
clone size: .
V gene: TRBV6-5
D gene: TRBD1
CDR3 protein: CASRWTGRAEAFF
CDR3 DNA: TGTGCCAGCAGGTGGACAGGGAGAGCTGAAGCTTTCTTT

J gene: TRBJ2-7
clone size: .
V gene: TRBV7-6
D gene: TRBD1
CDR3 protein: CASSLQPTGGSSYEQYF
CDR3 DNA: TGTGCCAGCAGCTTACAGCCGACAGGGGGTAGCTCCTACGAGCAGTACTTC

J gene: TRBJ1-6
clone size: .
V gene: TRBV20-1
D gene: .
CDR3 protein: CSASSVRGYNSPLHF
CDR3 DNA: TGCAGTGCTAGTTCGGTCAGGGGATATAATTCACCCCTCCACTTT